The source of this T cell receptor (beta chain) is a study of blood T cells in healthy people across ages. General study findings and limits: The study found more naive CD4+ cells and higher diversity in long-lived than aged donors.

Using a J-beta primer mix together with a sample-barcoded 5' primer, a second PCR was run for roughly 7 to 12 cycles. With 12 random nucleotides, a template-switch adaptor tagged each individual cDNA molecule. TCRdb reanalysed the 5' RACE reads using MiXCR and keeps one entry per CDR3 protein. The repertoire holds approximately 850,000 distinct CDR3 sequences, with 55% to 75% as singletons. As for this clonotype: Antigen: not known.

Each donor supplied approximately 10 milliliters of peripheral blood. The CDR3 spans 15 residues. CDR1 and CDR2 (germline): SQVTM, ANQGSEA. Trimming cost V 3 bases and J 6 bases, with 18 bases left between them. The J gene is TRBJ2-1, the V gene TRBV29-1; no clear D. The material sequenced was blood. The clonotype originates from a man aged 25 to 40 in good health. CDR3 bases: TGCAGCGTTGAGGAGAACCCCGACTTAGCCAATGAGCAGTTCTTC. Protein product: CSVEENPDLANEQFF.